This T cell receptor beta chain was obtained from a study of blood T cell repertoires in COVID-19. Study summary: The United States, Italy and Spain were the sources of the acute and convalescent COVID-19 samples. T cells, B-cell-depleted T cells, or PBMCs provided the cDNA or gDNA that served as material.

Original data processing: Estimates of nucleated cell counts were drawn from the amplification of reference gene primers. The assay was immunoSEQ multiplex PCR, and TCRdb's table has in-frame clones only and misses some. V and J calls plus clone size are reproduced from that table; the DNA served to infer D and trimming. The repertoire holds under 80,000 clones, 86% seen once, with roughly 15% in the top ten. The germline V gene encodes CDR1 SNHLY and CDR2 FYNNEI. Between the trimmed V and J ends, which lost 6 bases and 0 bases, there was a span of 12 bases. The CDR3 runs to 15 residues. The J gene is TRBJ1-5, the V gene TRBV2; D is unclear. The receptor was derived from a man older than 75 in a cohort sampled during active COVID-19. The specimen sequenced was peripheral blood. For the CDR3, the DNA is TGTGCCAGCAGGAGAGAACCCTTTAGCAATCAGCCCCAGCATTTT. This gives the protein CASRREPFSNQPQHF. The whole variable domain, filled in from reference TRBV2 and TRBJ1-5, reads EPEVTQTPSHQVTQMGQEVILRCVPISNHLYFYWYRQILGQKVEFLVSFYNNEISEKSEIFDDQFSVERPDGSNFTLKIRSTKLEDSAMYFCASRREPFSNQPQHFGDGTRLSIL.